This is a list of T cell receptor beta chains from one sample in a study of regulatory T cells in long-lasting Graves disease. TCRdb called the multiplex PCR reads again in MiXCR, with one record for every CDR3 protein. This table holds roughly 560,000 distinct CDR3 sequences, 15% to 20% found once. These same data were also listed under a study on T cells in Graves' hyperthyroidism and ophthalmopathy.

Sequenced here: peripheral blood mononuclear cells (PBMCs), sampled at new diagnosis, from a patient treated with antithyroid drugs. Receptors originate from a woman aged 35-65 years with Graves disease. Both conserved end residues are part of each CDR3. The D gene is left open where the match is weak. Some rows mark clone size as missing; the rest say once, few, many or name a class of expanded clone.

length: 13
D: NA
size: few
J: TRBJ1-6
V: TRBV12-3/TRBV12-4
CDR3: CASRSQGYSPLHF
DNA: TGTGCCAGCAGGTCCCAGGGGTATTCACCCCTCCACTTT

length: 15
D: NA
size: NA
J: TRBJ2-3
V: TRBV5-1
CDR3: CASSTVARAGDTQYF
DNA: TGCGCCAGCAGCACGGTGGCCCGGGCGGGGGATACGCAGTATTTT

length: 14
D: NA
size: NA
J: TRBJ1-1
V: TRBV30
CDR3: CAWYSRLTGIEAFF
DNA: TGTGCCTGGTATAGTAGGCTCACTGGAATTGAAGCTTTCTTT

length: 13
D: TRBD1
size: many
J: TRBJ2-7
V: TRBV7-9
CDR3: CASTTGVIYEQYF
DNA: TGTGCCAGCACGACAGGGGTAATATACGAGCAGTACTTC

length: 14
D: TRBD2
size: many
J: TRBJ2-5
V: TRBV7-9
CDR3: CASSWERGEETQYF
DNA: TGTGCCAGCAGTTGGGAGCGGGGGGAAGAGACCCAGTACTTC

length: 9
D: TRBD1
size: many
J: TRBJ2-7
V: TRBV28
CDR3: CASGDRPIF
DNA: TGTGCCAGCGGGGACAGACCCATTTTC

length: 14
D: NA
size: NA
J: TRBJ1-1
V: TRBV18
CDR3: CASSPSAQNTEAFF
DNA: TGTGCCAGCTCACCATCGGCCCAGAACACTGAAGCTTTCTTT

length: 15
D: NA
size: many
J: TRBJ1-5
V: TRBV6-5
CDR3: CASSYSIYSNQPQHF
DNA: TGTGCCAGCAGTTACTCGATCTATAGCAATCAGCCCCAGCATTTT

length: 15
D: TRBD2
size: few
J: TRBJ2-2
V: TRBV4-2
CDR3: CASTERGGVTGELFF
DNA: TGTGCCAGCACCGAGCGGGGGGGCGTGACCGGGGAGCTGTTTTTT

length: 11
D: NA
size: many
J: TRBJ1-1
V: TRBV12-3/TRBV12-4
CDR3: CASSLGTVGFF
DNA: TGTGCCAGCAGTTTAGGGACGGTTGGTTTCTTT